This TCR beta chain comes out of a study of T cell repertoires in cytomegalovirus infection. At the level of the study: As its CMV epitopes, the study selected recently identified HLA-C-restricted and well-studied HLA-B-restricted targets. In public TCR beta signatures, there were indications of both CMV infection and matching HLA type. Study-level findings and limits: Across the ex vivo response, the dominant clonotypes were HLA-C-restricted CMV-specific TCR beta clonotypes.

Points on this clonotype: No antigen is known for it.

MiXCR, applied by TCRdb to the reads, yields one record per CDR3 protein. The sample lists about 700,000 distinct CDR3 sequences, roughly 30% occurring once. The sequence was obtained from a human donor in good health (CMV status not recorded). Some clones in this sample may be carry-over from other donors' samples. This specimen was cultured PBMCs, taken from culture after CMV antigen stimulation.

The CDR3 nucleotides read TGTGCCAGCAGAAATCAGGGGAAAAACTACGAGCAGTACTTC. Its protein is CASRNQGKNYEQYF. V and J are TRBV2 and TRBJ2-7; perhaps TRBD1 as D (6 bases). The length of the CDR3 is 14 residues. The V and J ends lost 6 bases and 3 bases respectively, with 15 bases between them. Germline-derived CDR1 and CDR2 are SNHLY and FYNNEI.